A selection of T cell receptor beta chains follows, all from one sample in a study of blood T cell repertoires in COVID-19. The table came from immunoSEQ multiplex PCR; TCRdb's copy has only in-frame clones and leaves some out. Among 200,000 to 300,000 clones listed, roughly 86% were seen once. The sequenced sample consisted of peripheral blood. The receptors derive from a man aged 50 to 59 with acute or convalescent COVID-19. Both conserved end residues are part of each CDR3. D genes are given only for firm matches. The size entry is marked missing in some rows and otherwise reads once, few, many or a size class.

CASSLQQGEKLFF,TGTGCCAGCAGTTTACAGCAGGGGGAAAAACTGTTTTTT,TRBJ1-4,-,-,TRBV28
CASSLTPTGGGIYGYTF,TGTGCCAGCAGCTTAACGCCCACAGGTGGGGGGATCTATGGCTACACCTTC,TRBJ1-2,-,-,TRBV7-3
CASSWGVGQFF,TGTGCCAGCAGTTGGGGAGTCGGGCAGTTCTTC,TRBJ2-1,-,-,TRBV11-2
CASSGRHPGSYEQYF,TGCGCCAGCAGCGGTAGGCACCCAGGTTCCTACGAGCAGTACTTC,TRBJ2-7,-,-,TRBV4-1
CASSLVGTEGGEQFF,TGCGCCAGCAGCTTGGTTGGGACAGAGGGCGGTGAGCAGTTCTTC,TRBJ2-1,-,TRBD1,TRBV5-1
CASSPARGQGDEQYF,TGTGCCAGCAGCCCGGCGCGTGGACAGGGGGACGAGCAGTACTTC,TRBJ2-7,-,TRBD1,TRBV11-2
CASSLWGRVNTEAFF,TGTGCCAGCAGCTTGTGGGGGCGGGTAAACACTGAAGCTTTCTTT,TRBJ1-1,-,-,TRBV5-5
CASSFNQPQHF,TGTGCCAGCAGCTTCAATCAGCCCCAGCATTTT,TRBJ1-5,-,-,TRBV6-5
CASSLAWGGGSGGYTF,TGCGCCAGCAGCTTGGCCTGGGGGGGAGGAAGTGGAGGCTACACCTTC,TRBJ1-2,-,-,TRBV5-1
CSGEGVQGVSEAFF,TGCAGCGGTGAAGGGGTTCAGGGGGTTTCTGAAGCTTTCTTT,TRBJ1-1,-,TRBD1,TRBV29-1
CASSDQGQGNQPQHF,TGTGCCAGCAGTGACCAGGGACAAGGCAATCAGCCCCAGCATTTT,TRBJ1-5,-,-,TRBV25-1
CASSLVPGTQETQYF,TGCGCCAGCAGCTTGGTACCGGGTACACAAGAGACCCAGTACTTC,TRBJ2-5,-,-,TRBV5-1
CASSREATLAEQYF,TGTGCCAGCTCTCGGGAAGCCACCCTGGCCGAGCAGTACTTC,TRBJ2-7,-,-,TRBV27
CASSVIGTGYGYTF,TGTGCCAGCAGCGTAATAGGGACAGGCTATGGCTACACCTTC,TRBJ1-2,once,TRBD1,TRBV9
CASSIAIGSTRGYTF,TGTGCCAGTAGTATAGCAATCGGGAGCACCCGCGGCTACACCTTC,TRBJ1-2,-,-,TRBV19
CASSLSAGVEEQYF,TGTGCCAGCAGTTTATCAGCGGGAGTGGAAGAGCAGTACTTC,TRBJ2-7,-,TRBD2,TRBV27
CASTSGISQPQHF,TGTGCCAGCACCAGCGGTATTAGCCAGCCCCAGCATTTT,TRBJ1-5,-,-,TRBV7-9
CASSGLAGEDEQFF,TGTGCCAGCAGTGGACTAGCGGGGGAGGATGAGCAGTTCTTC,TRBJ2-1,-,TRBD2,TRBV3-1/TRBV3-2
CASSPRAGIADSYNEQFF,TGTGCCAGCTCACCACGGGCAGGGATTGCCGACTCCTACAATGAGCAGTTCTTC,TRBJ2-1,-,-,TRBV18
CASSDRENSPLHF,TGCGCCAGCAGTGACAGGGAAAATTCACCCCTCCACTTT,TRBJ1-6,-,-,TRBV10-2
CASSQRAQSTYNEQFF,TGTGCCAGCAGCCAGCGAGCGCAAAGCACGTACAATGAGCAGTTCTTC,TRBJ2-1,-,-,TRBV3-1/TRBV3-2
CASSGTGDGYTF,TGTGCCAGCTCCGGGACAGGGGATGGCTACACCTTC,TRBJ1-2,-,TRBD1,TRBV18
CASSPYRGEQYF,TGTGCCAGCTCACCCTATAGGGGAGAGCAGTACTTC,TRBJ2-7,once,-,TRBV18
CASSIVLTGGVEQFF,TGTGCCAGTAGTATAGTTCTGACTGGTGGTGTAGAGCAGTTCTTC,TRBJ2-1,-,-,TRBV19
CASSDRGDRGRETQYF,TGTGCCAGCAGTGACAGAGGGGACAGGGGTAGAGAGACCCAGTACTTC,TRBJ2-5,many,TRBD1,TRBV2
CASSLGATEAFF,TGTGCCAGCAGCCTAGGGGCCACTGAAGCTTTCTTT,TRBJ1-1,-,-,TRBV28
CASSQGPLTDTQYF,TGTGCCAGCAGCCAAGGTCCTTTAACAGATACGCAGTATTTT,TRBJ2-3,-,-,TRBV3-1/TRBV3-2
CASSPRVAGPEQYF,TGTGCCAGCAGCCCTAGGGTAGCGGGGCCCGAGCAGTACTTC,TRBJ2-7,-,TRBD2,TRBV14
CASSLAGGYTEAFF,TGTGCCAGCAGCTTAGCGGGGGGCTACACTGAAGCTTTCTTT,TRBJ1-1,-,-,TRBV11-3
CASSQGINQPQHF,TGTGCCAGCAGCCAGGGTATCAATCAGCCCCAGCATTTT,TRBJ1-5,few,-,TRBV7-3
CASSNPTGVVNEQFF,TGTGCCAGCAGCAACCCTACAGGGGTAGTCAATGAGCAGTTCTTC,TRBJ2-1,-,TRBD1,TRBV7-9
CATSGNGGLNQPQHF,TGTGCCACCAGTGGTAACGGGGGGCTGAATCAGCCCCAGCATTTT,TRBJ1-5,-,-,TRBV24-1
CASSLSGTNEKLFF,TGCGCCAGCAGCTTGTCGGGAACTAATGAAAAACTGTTTTTT,TRBJ1-4,-,-,TRBV5-1
CASSQASGGSYNEQFF,TGTGCCAGCAGCCAGGCTAGCGGGGGGTCCTACAATGAGCAGTTCTTC,TRBJ2-1,-,TRBD2,TRBV4-2
CASSPQGRTEAFF,TGTGCCAGCTCACCGCAGGGTAGGACTGAAGCTTTCTTT,TRBJ1-1,-,-,TRBV18
CAISESGTASFSGRFDEQFF,TGTGCCATCAGTGAGTCGGGGACAGCCTCCTTTAGCGGGAGGTTCGATGAGCAGTTCTTC,TRBJ2-1,-,TRBD2,TRBV10-3
CASSLRGTGWTGELFF,TGTGCCAGCAGCCTACGGGGGACAGGGTGGACCGGGGAGCTGTTTTTT,TRBJ2-2,-,TRBD1,TRBV7-2
CATSREGPTDEQYF,TGTGCCACCAGCAGAGAGGGGCCTACAGATGAGCAGTACTTC,TRBJ2-7,once,-,TRBV15
CASSYYERLGYTF,TGTGCCAGCAGCTATTATGAGAGGTTGGGCTACACCTTC,TRBJ1-2,-,-,TRBV7-8
CASSQEVATGYGYTF,TGCGCCAGCAGCCAAGAAGTTGCGACAGGTTATGGCTACACCTTC,TRBJ1-2,-,-,TRBV4-1
CASSLMVRDEKLFF,TGTGCCAGCAGCTTGATGGTTCGGGATGAAAAACTGTTTTTT,TRBJ1-4,-,-,TRBV7-9
CASSLDGWSYQPQHF,TGCGCCAGCAGCTTGGACGGGTGGTCGTATCAGCCCCAGCATTTT,TRBJ1-5,-,-,TRBV5-1
CASSYSRLHYEQYF,TGTGCCAGCAGTTACTCGAGACTCCACTACGAGCAGTACTTC,TRBJ2-7,-,-,TRBV6-5
CASSVSGEGQPQHF,TGTGCCAGCAGCGTAAGTGGAGAGGGTCAGCCCCAGCATTTT,TRBJ1-5,once,-,TRBV9
CASSVDRGETQYF,TGTGCCAGCTCAGTGGACAGGGGAGAGACCCAGTACTTC,TRBJ2-5,-,TRBD1,TRBV18
CASTEASDTQYF,TGTGCCAGCACTGAAGCCTCAGATACGCAGTATTTT,TRBJ2-3,-,-,TRBV6-4
CASASLFSGNTIYF,TGTGCCAGCGCGAGCTTATTCTCTGGAAACACCATATATTTT,TRBJ1-3,-,-,TRBV14
CASSLHLATYEQYF,TGTGCCAGCAGTTTACACCTAGCCACCTACGAGCAGTACTTC,TRBJ2-7,-,-,TRBV27
CAWSGGGEGNYGYTF,TGTGCCTGGAGTGGGGGGGGCGAAGGAAACTATGGCTACACCTTC,TRBJ1-2,-,-,TRBV30
CASSLGRGRSGELFF,TGTGCCAGCAGCCTGGGCAGGGGTCGAAGCGGGGAGCTGTTTTTT,TRBJ2-2,-,-,TRBV7-9
CASSLIAGYNEQFF,TGTGCCAGCAGCTTAATAGCGGGCTACAATGAGCAGTTCTTC,TRBJ2-1,-,TRBD2,TRBV11-2
CASTIPNGGIGGYTF,TGTGCCAGCACAATCCCAAACGGGGGTATTGGAGGCTACACCTTC,TRBJ1-2,-,-,TRBV28
CATGGARPTDTQYF,TGTGCCACGGGGGGGGCCCGACCCACAGATACGCAGTATTTT,TRBJ2-3,-,TRBD2,TRBV27
CASSSRGNNEQFF,TGCGCCAGCAGCTCCCGGGGGAACAATGAGCAGTTCTTC,TRBJ2-1,once,-,TRBV5-1
CASSLFVQGANTEAFF,TGCGCCAGCAGCCTCTTTGTACAGGGGGCGAACACTGAAGCTTTCTTT,TRBJ1-1,-,TRBD1,TRBV5-1
CASSLESGIGSYEQYF,TGTGCCAGCAGCTTGGAATCCGGGATAGGCTCCTACGAGCAGTACTTC,TRBJ2-7,-,-,TRBV5-8
CATSDFRGGYTF,TGTGCCACCAGTGATTTCAGGGGTGGCTACACCTTC,TRBJ1-2,-,-,TRBV24-1